The present T cell receptor (beta chain) was sequenced within a study of T cell responses to AZD1222 COVID-19 vaccine. Study results and limitations: At 160-218 and 743-854, vaccine-associated CD4 TCRs were dominant, and they spanned spike. The sample set comprised mostly white British donors with more females, and clonal diversity was possibly underestimated.

Concerning this clone: The antigen is unknown.

Only in-frame clones appear in the TCRdb table, and some are missing; sequencing was by immunoSEQ multiplex PCR. The sample gives some 190,000 clones, roughly 90% of which show up once; about 1.8% is in the top ten. The sequence was obtained from an adult who received the AZD1222 COVID-19 vaccine. The sequenced sample was peripheral blood, obtained 28 days after the second AZD1222 dose.

The CDR3 reads CAGRTGGSYNSPLHF. As DNA, the CDR3 is TGTGCCGGACGGACCGGGGGGTCCTATAATTCACCCCTCCACTTT. The chain couples TRBV30 to TRBJ1-6; D perhaps matches TRBD1 (5 bases). The CDR3 extends over 15 amino acids. V dropped 8 bases and J dropped 1 base, with 15 bases sitting between them. The V gene's germline CDR1 is GTSNPN and CDR2 SVGIG (reference sequence).